This entry describes one T cell receptor beta chain. Its antigen target is currently unknown. Qualities for individual bases were not recorded, and no much larger clone is one base off. This sample is part of a study of cytomegalovirus exposure and HLA in healthy donors (dated by TCRdb to about 2017). Regarding the complete study: An earlier analysis of approximately 640 of the donors reported about 250 Gb of sequence data and roughly 110 million unique TCR beta sequences from 150 million to 200 million T cells. An early release that covered several hundred HLA-typed donors contained about 290 gigabases of sequencing data and 70 million to 100 million unique TCR sequences. Of the roughly 400 genotyped donors, more than 75% were placed in the genetic ancestry cluster associated with self-reported Caucasian donors. The study aimed to test whether signatures of past pathogen exposure could be identified by cataloging public T cell receptors. The study profiled the T cell repertoires of 500 to 800 subjects by immunosequencing and related them to cytomegalovirus serostatus. Along with the approximately 650-subject first cohort, a separate validation cohort of about 110 different subjects was used. To predict cytomegalovirus infection status, the study brought together high-throughput TCR immunosequencing, statistical association of individual TCRs with disease status, and machine learning. A later analysis re-examined previously published TCR beta repertoires from 610 or so donors and added high-resolution HLA genotyping to investigate patterns of TCR occurrence. In the later analysis, no new phenotypic data were used to find candidate immune exposures; instead, reliance was placed on TCR beta sequences and their occurrence across donors. In an earlier analysis of more than 550 of the donors, high-throughput TCR beta sequencing was used to judge whether each TCR beta V gene segment behaved as functional or pseudogenic. Donor age, sex, ethnicity and CMV serostatus were compiled alongside the repertoire data. In a later genetic analysis, genome-wide SNP genotypes for about 60% of the 666 donors were used, and that subset was treated as a discovery cohort. Every discovery cohort repertoire had been produced on one sequencing platform. Both class I and class II loci were covered by HLA typing, at four-digit resolution. The number of typed donors differed by locus: roughly 629-630 for A, B, C, DRB1 and DQB1; some 500 for DQA1; over 600 for DPA1; and roughly 490 for DPB1. Four or five DR-DQ haplotypes were handled as single units for association and clustering because linkage in the cohort was strong. Among 398 genotyped donors of the cohort, an average of approximately 240,000 unique TCR beta nucleotide sequences was sequenced per donor, of which about 19% were non-productive.

Libraries were made using the immunoSEQ multiplex PCR assay. A mixture of 60 forward primers for TCR Vbeta segments and 13 reverse primers for TCR Jbeta segments was used in the multiplex PCR. Amplification of the CDR3 region of rearranged TCR beta genes was performed with a multiplex PCR assay on genomic DNA. The amplified TCR beta libraries were sequenced on the Illumina HiSeq System as 87-base-pair reads. Regarding the original processing steps: In a later analysis, tens of millions of unique TCR beta chains were counted across the 500 to 850 repertoires, and around 10 million of these chains were shared by at least two donors. Raw reads were error-corrected and collapsed into unique sequences with a nearest-neighbor algorithm that merged closely related sequences to remove PCR and sequencing errors. Alignment of CDR3 sequences to IMGT reference sequences was used to assign V, D and J gene segments. For a sequence to be retained, a match of at least six nucleotides was required to both a V gene segment and a J gene segment. A rearrangement counted as productive if the CDR3 had no stop codons and remained in frame with V and J, and every other rearrangement counted as non-productive. CDR3 was defined by IMGT convention, running from the second conserved V-encoded cysteine to the conserved J-encoded phenylalanine. In an earlier analysis of 587 of the donors, sequences lacking an unambiguous match to a single V gene segment were excluded. In an earlier analysis of around 590 of the donors, a V segment was called functional when productive rearrangements were above 56.7%, and segregating when the standard deviation between donors exceeded 5%. A statistical classification framework was built for diagnosing cytomegalovirus status from the catalog of TCR beta chain sequences. In a later analysis, TCR nucleotide sequences were compared against IMGT/GENE-DB human TR gene sequences so that V and J genes could be assigned. The TCRdist pipeline was used in a later analysis to assign CDR3 sequences and most-parsimonious VDJ recombination scenarios. A later analysis defined each TCR beta chain by its CDR3 amino acid sequence plus V-gene family, and excluded reads lacking a unique V-gene family. A later analysis removed 450 to 600 highly shared, low-generation-probability nucleotide sequences to deal with suspected cross-contamination and a sequencing artifact. A later analysis calculated a clonal expansion index for each public chain from normalized within-repertoire ranks of inferred template counts. A later analysis computed generation probabilities with a VDJ recombination model fitted to out-of-frame rearrangements, and checked the results against IGoR. Hypergeometric tests were used in a later analysis to score TCR-TCR, TCR-HLA and TCR-CMV co-occurrence, with a repertoire-size bias correction applied to the TCR pairs. To estimate false discovery rates, a later analysis permuted the HLA or CMV assignments 20 times. In a later analysis, co-occurring TCRs were grouped using DBSCAN, with TCRdist sequence similarity added in when clustering inside HLA-allele-positive subsets. Repertoires with fewer than 30,000 or more than 120,000 public chains, plus five repertoires with anomalous nucleotide sharing, were excluded from co-occurrence clustering. TCRdb mirrors the immuneACCESS table, restricted to in-frame sequences. Some clones are absent from its copies; in checked studies, under half trace to an unresolved V gene, and the reason for the others is unknown. V and J calls and clone size are given by that table; D and trimming were obtained from the DNA. Within this sample are under 150,000 clones, with roughly 77% of them counted one time only. The biggest ten clones account for roughly 1.8% of the sample.

In total, approximately 690 healthy bone marrow donors made up the cohort. All cohort members were sampled while nominally healthy, although unrecorded immune exposures were likely present. The donor tested CMV seronegative, placing the donor among the approximately 360 seronegative members of the cohort. A peripheral blood sample was collected from each donor, and TCR beta sequencing was performed on peripheral blood mononuclear cells. The Qiagen DNeasy Blood Extraction Kit was used to extract genomic DNA from the blood cell samples. The CDR3 holds 21 amino acids from the cysteine to the phenylalanine. Only CDR3 DNA remains: 63 bases, in frame from the first base. The germline V gene specifies LGHNT as CDR1 and FRNRAP as CDR2. V lost 1 base and J lost 3 bases, and the count of bases not matched to a germline gene is 14. General study outcomes and caveats: Correlated functional status among segregating V segments might be attributable to linkage disequilibrium, but an unknown experimental factor could not be ruled out. In the study, about 150 TCR beta chains were listed as associated with cytomegalovirus. An earlier analysis of approximately 590 of the donors showed that most TCR beta V segments appeared in productive rearrangements either about 87% or about 30% of the time, which broadly matched IMGT annotations. In both the original and validation cohorts, the classifier was reported to diagnose cytomegalovirus status with high specificity and sensitivity. The authors suggested that the approach could potentially be generalized to other disease states and immunological phenotypes. In a later genetic analysis, a missense DCLRE1C variant was associated with V-gene and J-gene trimming of TCR beta chains, and the association was replicated in an independent cohort. A later genetic analysis reported fewer N-insertions in productive TCRs among donors in an Asian-associated ancestry cluster than the roughly 700-donor mean. Because counts were too low, more than 15 rarely observed V segments, including chromosome 9 orphons, were left out of the earlier analysis of 500 to 750 of the donors. A cluster of highly shared sequence variants was judged likely to represent a technical artifact of the sequencing pipeline. The cohort was sequenced for TCR beta chains only, and without alpha or paired-chain data the features that could be detected were limited. A later analysis associated roughly 17,000 TCR beta sequences with specific HLA alleles at a false discovery rate of 0.05. Roughly uniform sequencing depth across donors was assumed in presence/absence analyses, although this assumption may not hold. Immune exposure information for the cohort was limited to CMV serostatus. Strong co-occurrence of HLA alleles, especially DR and DQ, made assigning TCR associations to individual alleles difficult. In a later analysis, TCR association rates were found to vary across HLA loci, with the most associated TCRs seen for DRB1 alleles and the fewest for HLA-C alleles. Most TCR sequences were observed very rarely across donors, whereas some public TCRs were present in many individuals. A few of the identified cytomegalovirus-associated TCR beta chains were confirmed in vitro to be specific for cytomegalovirus antigens. Because some donors lacked HLA typing at each locus, the association tests relied only on the typed subset. The 87-base-pair reads could not distinguish some IMGT-functional V segments, including TRBV6-2 and TRBV6-3, so those segments were excluded. Several of the top co-occurrence clusters appeared to be linked to parvovirus B19, influenza, CMV and Epstein-Barr virus, according to a later analysis. According to a later analysis, most CMV-associated TCR beta chains appeared to be HLA-restricted, and the HLA associations seemed to be driven largely by CMV exposure. A further reported finding was that TCR beta sequences accurately predicted the HLA-A and HLA-B alleles for most subjects in the first cohort. A later analysis found that HLA-associated TCR beta chains were more clonally expanded and had lower generation probabilities than equally common non-associated chains.

The receptor was isolated from a man between 18 and 35 years old in good health and CMV-seronegative. The sequenced sample consisted of PBMCs. The chain is encoded by TRBV12-5 joined to TRBJ2-1; TRBD2 fits 14 bases in the junction. The CDR3 protein: CASGLAGLAGGRPPFYNEQFF. Here is the DNA: TGTGCTAGTGGTTTGGCCGGACTAGCGGGGGGCCGCCCCCCCTTCTACAATGAGCAGTTCTTC.